This entry concerns a single TCR beta chain. Its target is unknown. The data were taken from a study of T cell responses to AZD1222 COVID-19 vaccine. The CDR3 has 16 amino acids. V lost 1 base and J lost 2, with 12 bases in between. The germline V gene has CDR1 SSHAT and CDR2 FNYEAQ (reference sequence). Study outcomes and limitations: A reported finding is that nearly half of spike-specific TCRs target unmutated variant regions. Females made up more of the donors, who were largely white British, and clonal diversity may have come out too low.

The assay was immunoSEQ multiplex PCR, and TCRdb's table has in-frame clones only and misses some. Of nearly 110,000 clones detected, more than 75% appear once; the ten largest clones hold less than 25%. This sequence was found in an adult in good health. Here the sequenced sample was peripheral blood, taken on day 0 of AZD1222 vaccination. The V call is TRBV7-7, the J call TRBJ2-1; TRBD2 might be the D (7 bases). CDR3 loop: CASSLDGGLPYNEQFF. In nucleotides, the CDR3 is TGTGCCAGCAGCTTAGACGGGGGGCTTCCCTACAATGAGCAGTTCTTC.